A selection of T cell receptor beta chains follows, all from one sample in a study of OX40 agonist ivuxolimab in advanced cancers. The data were produced by immunoSEQ multiplex PCR, yet TCRdb's version contains in-frame clones alone and is incomplete. The sample has about 100,000 clones, about 88% seen once. Specimen: CD4+ or CD8+ T cells sorted from blood, collected in a trial of the OX40 agonist ivuxolimab. The receptors stem from an adult with an advanced solid tumor such as melanoma, head and neck, liver or kidney cancer. The conserved cysteine and the conserved F or W are not part of the CDR3 here.

>TRBV13|TRBJ2-5
ASSATGEETQY
>TRBV7-2|TRBJ1-2
ASSPGTQVYGYT
>TRBV5-1|TRBJ1-4
ASPGVGAANEKLF
>TRBV5-1|TRBJ2-5
ASSLVVGSEETQY
>TRBV6-1|TRBJ2-1
ASSESSGGALEQF
>TRBV16|TRBJ1-4
ASSPDFPRTYYEKLF
>TRBV29-1|TRBJ1-1
SVEGLSEGGTTEAF
>TRBV19|TRBJ1-2
ASRQGLNYGYT
>TRBV2|TRBJ2-1
ASRDRGWNEQF
>TRBV6-1|TRBJ2-1
ASSFVAGEQF
>TRBV5-8|TRBJ2-1
ASSLDSRRQF
>TRBV27|TRBJ2-1
ASSSFAGGQWF
>TRBV5-1|TRBJ2-1
ASSQNGLAFNNEQF
>TRBV11-2|TRBJ2-7
ASSLGQDYEQY
>TRBV5-4|TRBJ2-2
ASSLNTGELF
>TRBV7-9|TRBJ2-1
ASSLGGLAGPSSYNEQF
>TRBV19|TRBJ2-1
ASSIVGSEQF
>TRBV6-5|TRBJ2-2
ASSYRTGPNTGELF
>TRBV6-5|TRBJ1-1
ASSRPQGTNTEAF
>TRBV5-1|TRBJ1-2
ASSFQPSLYGYT
>TRBV5-3|TRBJ2-7
ARSLEEGSGRYEQY
>TRBV30|TRBJ2-1
AWSAGFSSYNEQF
>TRBV18|TRBJ1-1
ASSLDDGNTEAF
>TRBV10-3|TRBJ2-3
AISEQVTGDTQY
>TRBV19|TRBJ1-5
ASSGGQGHQPQH
>TRBV5-1|TRBJ2-7
ASSLFPSSAYEQY
>TRBV19|TRBJ2-5
ASSTTGSGRETQY
>TRBV19|TRBJ1-1
ASSIGFREAF
>TRBV5-1|TRBJ1-1
ASSWDRAVNTEAF
>TRBV19|TRBJ2-2
ASWGEKGTGELF
>TRBV21-1|TRBJ2-1
ASSKGDRNQCNEQF
>TRBV30|TRBJ2-7
AWSGARIIGETYEQY